The clone carrying this T cell receptor beta chain was observed a handful of times. Its antigen is not known. This sample was included in a study of identical twins. Template switching (which added a universal primer site) was used, and cDNA carried unique molecular identifiers. TCRdb itself ran the 5' RACE reads through MiXCR, one entry per CDR3 protein. The data contain just under 550,000 distinct CDR3 sequences, roughly 15% of them singletons. Regarding the study as a whole: Beta out-of-frame twin sharing showed a weaker excess.

Losses at the gene ends were 5 bases for V and 0 bases for J; bases not matched to a gene: 12. This CDR3 has 20 amino acids. The sample was also reused in another study, on yellow fever vaccine responses in identical twins.

V and J are TRBV12-3 or TRBV12-4 and TRBJ2-1; 14 nucleotides match TRBD2. The receptor was derived from a young woman in good health. Material for sequencing was CD4+ T cells sorted from blood. CDR3 region: CASSPGTSGGSRGSYNEQFF. The CDR3, as DNA: TGTGCCAGCAGTCCCGGGACTAGCGGGGGAAGTAGGGGCTCCTACAATGAGCAGTTCTTC.